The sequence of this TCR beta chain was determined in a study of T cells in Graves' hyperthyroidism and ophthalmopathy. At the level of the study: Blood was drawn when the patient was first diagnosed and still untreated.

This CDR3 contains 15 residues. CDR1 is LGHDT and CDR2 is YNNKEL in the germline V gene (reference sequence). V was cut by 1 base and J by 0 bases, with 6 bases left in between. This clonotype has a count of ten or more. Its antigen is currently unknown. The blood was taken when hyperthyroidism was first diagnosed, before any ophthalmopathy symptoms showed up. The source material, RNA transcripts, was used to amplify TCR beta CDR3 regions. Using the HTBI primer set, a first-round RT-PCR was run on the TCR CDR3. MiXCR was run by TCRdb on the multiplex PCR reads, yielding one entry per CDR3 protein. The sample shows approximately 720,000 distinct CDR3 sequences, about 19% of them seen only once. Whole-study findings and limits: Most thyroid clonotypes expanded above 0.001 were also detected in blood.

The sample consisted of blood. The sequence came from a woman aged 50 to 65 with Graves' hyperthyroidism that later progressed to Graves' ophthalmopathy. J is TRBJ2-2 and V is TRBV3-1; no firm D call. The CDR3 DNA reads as TGTGCCAGCAGCCAAGGTCGCCCGAACACCGGGGAGCTGTTTTTT. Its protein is CASSQGRPNTGELFF.